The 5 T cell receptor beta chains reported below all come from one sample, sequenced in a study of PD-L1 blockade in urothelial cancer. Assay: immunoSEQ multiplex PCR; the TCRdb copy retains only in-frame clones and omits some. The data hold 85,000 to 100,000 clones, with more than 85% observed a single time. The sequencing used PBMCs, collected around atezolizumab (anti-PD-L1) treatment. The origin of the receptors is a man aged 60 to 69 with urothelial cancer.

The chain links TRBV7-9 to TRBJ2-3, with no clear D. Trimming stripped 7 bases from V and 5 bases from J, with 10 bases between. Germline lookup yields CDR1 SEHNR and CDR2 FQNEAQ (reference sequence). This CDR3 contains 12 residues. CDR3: CASTTKKDTQYF. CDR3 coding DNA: TGTGCCAGCACCACTAAGAAAGATACGCAGTATTTT.

CDR3 sequence (DNA): TGCAGCGTTGAAGAAAGCTGGAACACTGAAGCTTTCTTT. Translating it yields CSVEESWNTEAFF. This chain connects TRBV29-1 to TRBJ1-1; D is ambiguous. CDR3 length: 13 amino acids. Germline CDR1 SQVTM, CDR2 ANQGSEA. V gave up 0 bases and J gave up 1 base, with 6 bases separating them.

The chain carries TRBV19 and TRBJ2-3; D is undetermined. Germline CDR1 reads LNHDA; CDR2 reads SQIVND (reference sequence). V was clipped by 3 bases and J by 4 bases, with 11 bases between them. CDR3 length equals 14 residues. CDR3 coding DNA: TGTGCCAGTAGTATTACGGGTTGGGCAGATACGCAGTATTTT. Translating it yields CASSITGWADTQYF.

The CDR3 loop reads CASSSRELYTQYF. CDR3 DNA: TGTGCCAGCAGTTCACGGGAGCTATATACGCAGTATTTT. The J gene is TRBJ2-3, the V gene TRBV6-5; a weak D match, TRBD2 (6 bases). The V end was cut by 4 bases, the J end by 7 bases, with 12 bases between. CDR3 length: 13 amino acids. Germline V gives CDR1 MNHEY, CDR2 SVGAGI.

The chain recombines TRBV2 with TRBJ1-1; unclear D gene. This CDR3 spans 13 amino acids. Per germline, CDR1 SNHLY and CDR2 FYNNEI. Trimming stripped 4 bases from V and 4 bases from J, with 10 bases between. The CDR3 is CASSGPTGTEAFF. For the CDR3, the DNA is TGTGCCAGCAGTGGACCGACGGGCACTGAAGCTTTCTTT.